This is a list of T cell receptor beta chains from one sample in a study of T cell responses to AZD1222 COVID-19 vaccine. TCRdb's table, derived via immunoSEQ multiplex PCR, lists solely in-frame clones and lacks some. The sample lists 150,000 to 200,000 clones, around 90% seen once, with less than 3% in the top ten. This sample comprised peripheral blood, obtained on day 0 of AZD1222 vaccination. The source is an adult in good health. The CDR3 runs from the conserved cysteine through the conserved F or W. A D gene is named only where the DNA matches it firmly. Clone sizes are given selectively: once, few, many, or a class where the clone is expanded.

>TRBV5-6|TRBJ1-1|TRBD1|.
CASSLMDRAAFF
TGTGCCAGCAGCTTGATGGACAGGGCAGCTTTCTTT
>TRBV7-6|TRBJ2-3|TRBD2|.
CASSLGSSGSTDTQYF
TGTGCCAGCAGCTTAGGGTCTAGCGGGAGCACAGATACGCAGTATTTT
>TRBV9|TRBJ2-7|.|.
CASSVGLGSYEQYF
TGTGCCAGCAGCGTAGGGCTGGGGTCCTACGAGCAGTACTTC
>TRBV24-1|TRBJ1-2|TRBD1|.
CATSDFSGGYGYTF
TGTGCCACCAGTGATTTCTCAGGGGGCTATGGCTACACCTTC
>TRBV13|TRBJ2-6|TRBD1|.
CASSSGTGLSGANVLTF
TGTGCCAGCAGCTCCGGGACAGGCTTATCTGGGGCCAACGTCCTGACTTTC
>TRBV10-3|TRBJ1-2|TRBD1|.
CAISMQGANYGYTF
TGTGCCATCTCCATGCAGGGGGCTAACTATGGCTACACCTTC
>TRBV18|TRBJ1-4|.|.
CASSPQAEKLFF
TGTGCCAGCTCACCACAGGCTGAAAAACTGTTTTTT
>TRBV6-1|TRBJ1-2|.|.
CASSERGGYGYTF
TGTGCCAGCAGTGAAAGGGGCGGCTATGGCTACACCTTC
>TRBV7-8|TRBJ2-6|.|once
CASSLSRGGGPGQPSGANVLTF
TGTGCCAGCAGCTTGAGCCGGGGGGGAGGTCCGGGACAGCCTTCTGGGGCCAACGTCCTGACTTTC
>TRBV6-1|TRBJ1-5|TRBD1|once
CASSEADRGFGNQPQHF
TGTGCCAGCAGTGAAGCGGACAGGGGTTTTGGCAATCAGCCCCAGCATTTT
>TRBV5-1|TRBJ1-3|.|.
CASSLDLTGNTIYF
TGCGCCAGCAGCTTGGATTTGACTGGAAACACCATATATTTT
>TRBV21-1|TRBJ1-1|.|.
CASSKEGASAANTEAFF
TGTGCCAGCAGCAAGGAAGGGGCCTCGGCGGCGAACACTGAAGCTTTCTTT
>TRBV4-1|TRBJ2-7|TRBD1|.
CASSRGITGDEQYF
TGCGCCAGCAGCCGAGGTATTACAGGGGACGAGCAGTACTTC
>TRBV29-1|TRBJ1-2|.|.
CSPRSPRAYGYTF
TGCAGCCCGCGGTCCCCCAGGGCCTATGGCTACACCTTC
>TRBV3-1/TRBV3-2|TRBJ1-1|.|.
CASSQEPGARVTEAFF
TGTGCCAGCAGCCAAGAGCCGGGGGCGAGGGTCACTGAAGCTTTCTTT
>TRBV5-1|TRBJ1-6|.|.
CASSPRAGPRGSPLHF
TGCGCCAGCAGCCCCCGGGCCGGACCTAGAGGTTCACCCCTCCACTTT
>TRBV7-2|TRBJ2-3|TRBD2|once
CASSQTSGATDTQYF
TGTGCCAGCAGCCAAACTAGCGGGGCCACAGATACGCAGTATTTT
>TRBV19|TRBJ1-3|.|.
CAISDRHSGNTIYF
TGTGCCATTTCGGACCGTCACTCTGGAAACACCATATATTTT
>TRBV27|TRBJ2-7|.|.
CASSNSVGEVDHEQYF
TGTGCCAGCTCTAACTCTGTGGGAGAGGTCGACCACGAGCAGTACTTC
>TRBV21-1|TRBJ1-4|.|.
CASSKVWGRWPTRLEKLFF
TGTGCCAGCAGCAAAGTTTGGGGCAGGTGGCCTACACGACTGGAAAAACTGTTTTTT
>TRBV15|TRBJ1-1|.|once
CATSRDRAGGTEAFF
TGTGCCACCAGCAGAGATCGGGCAGGTGGGACTGAAGCTTTCTTT
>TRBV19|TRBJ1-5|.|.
CASRLGTNQPQHF
TGTGCCAGTAGGCTGGGGACCAATCAGCCCCAGCATTTT
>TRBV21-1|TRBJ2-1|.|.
CASSTLLLASQRGNEQFF
TGTGCCAGCAGCACCCTTCTACTAGCGTCCCAAAGGGGCAATGAGCAGTTCTTC
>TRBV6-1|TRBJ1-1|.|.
CASSERENTEAFF
TGTGCCAGCAGTGAAAGGGAGAACACTGAAGCTTTCTTT
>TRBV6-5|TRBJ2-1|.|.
CASSRGGAGHEQFF
TGTGCCAGCAGCCGAGGAGGCGCAGGTCATGAGCAGTTCTTC
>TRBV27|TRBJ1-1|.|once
CASSRTGLNTEAFF
TGTGCCAGCAGTCGCACAGGCCTGAACACTGAAGCTTTCTTT
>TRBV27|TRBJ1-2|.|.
CASSPLAGSVSYGYTF
TGTGCCAGCAGTCCTTTGGCGGGGTCCGTTAGCTATGGCTACACCTTC
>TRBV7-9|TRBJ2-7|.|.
CASSLDQLTYEQYF
TGTGCCAGCAGCTTAGACCAGCTTACCTACGAGCAGTACTTC
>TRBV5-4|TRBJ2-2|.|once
CASSSRGPNTGELFF
TGTGCCAGCAGCTCCCGGGGGCCGAACACCGGGGAGCTGTTTTTT
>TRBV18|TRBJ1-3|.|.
CASPTSPTDSGNTIYF
TGTGCCAGCCCTACCTCGCCGACGGACTCTGGAAACACCATATATTTT
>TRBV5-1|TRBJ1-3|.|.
CASSLTGPGNTIYF
TGCGCCAGCAGCTTGACAGGGCCTGGAAACACCATATATTTT
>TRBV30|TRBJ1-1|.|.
CAWSVGVRNTEAFF
TGTGCCTGGAGTGTAGGGGTGAGGAACACTGAAGCTTTCTTT
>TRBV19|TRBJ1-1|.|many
CASTRHTNTEAFF
TGTGCCAGTACCCGGCACACGAACACTGAAGCTTTCTTT
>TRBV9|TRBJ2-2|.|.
CASSVVRDANTGELFF
TGTGCCAGCAGCGTAGTGCGGGACGCGAACACCGGGGAGCTGTTTTTT
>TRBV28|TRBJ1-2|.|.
CASRGGKGYFKYGYTF
TGTGCCAGCAGGGGTGGGAAAGGCTATTTCAAATATGGCTACACCTTC
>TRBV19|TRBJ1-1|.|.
CASSIQENTEAFF
TGTGCCAGTAGTATACAAGAGAACACTGAAGCTTTCTTT
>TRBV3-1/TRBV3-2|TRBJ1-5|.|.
CASSQSGSNQPQHF
TGTGCCAGCAGCCAATCAGGGAGCAATCAGCCCCAGCATTTT